This T cell receptor beta chain was sequenced for a study of CD8 T cells in ankylosing spondylitis. Study-wide findings and caveats: A TCR beta motif of about eight highly homologous variants seemed to mark ankylosing spondylitis blood.

As to this clonotype: Antigen: not known.

Germline lookup yields CDR1 MNHEY and CDR2 SVGAGI. V lost 2 bases and J 6 bases, leaving 4 bases between the germline ends. This CDR3 has 12 residues. A single record per CDR3 protein comes from TCRdb applying MiXCR to the 5' RACE reads. The sample shows around 250,000 distinct CDR3 sequences, around 32% of them seen only once. This chain links TRBV6-5 with TRBJ2-2; D uncertain. The TCR comes from a male donor with ankylosing spondylitis or in good health (not recorded which). Sequencing was done on a sample of blood, either unsorted or a sorted T cell fraction (not recorded which). The CDR3 bases are TGTGCCAGCAGTTACACGGCCGGGGAGCTGTTTTTT. It specifies CASSYTAGELFF.